Below, one T cell receptor beta chain is given with its context. The data were taken from a study of blood T cell repertoires in COVID-19. This CDR3 is built from 13 residues. Trimming took 8 bases from V and 9 from J, leaving 17 bases between them. Method: immunoSEQ multiplex PCR; TCRdb's copy keeps in-frame clones and lacks some. The sample includes hundreds of thousands of clones, approximately 85% of them seen just once. V is TRBV12-3 or TRBV12-4 and J is TRBJ1-5, with unresolved D. Sequenced: peripheral blood. This TCR was recovered from a man aged 45-60 years with active or convalescent COVID-19. This chain's CDR3 is CASGAGRWGPQHF. The CDR3 DNA follows: TGTGCCAGCGGCGCGGGCCGTTGGGGGCCCCAGCATTTT.